Below, 19 T cell receptor beta chains from the same sample are listed, as sequenced in a study of vaccination and CD4 T cells after COVID-19. Researchers used the Oncomine TCR Beta short-read assay to sequence DNA from cultured CD4+ T cells. Each CDR3 protein gets one entry after TCRdb re-called the PCR reads with MiXCR. Of around 3,900 distinct CDR3 sequences detected, less than 25% appear once; the ten largest clones hold 19%. Their antigen targets remain unknown. Treatment of the sample: approximately 10-day PBMC culture with coronavirus spike peptide pools or control peptides (ViraFEST assay). The specimen was CD4+ T cells from blood, cultured in vitro. These TCRs come from a human donor who had recovered from COVID-19.

This clonotype came up a few times. This chain joins TRBV3-1 and TRBJ2-5; D gene unclear. Germline CDR1 is LGHDT and CDR2 is YNNKEL (reference sequence). V was cut by 3 bases and J by 5 bases, with 10 bases left in between. The CDR3 is 13 residues long. CDR3 nucleotides: TGTGCCAGCAGCCAGGGCTTGAAGGAGACCCAGTACTTC. Translating gives CASSQGLKETQYF.

This clonotype was detected only a few times. V and J are TRBV7-6 and TRBJ2-5, with TRBD2 matching over 7 bases. Germline values: CDR1 SGHVS, CDR2 FNYEAQ. The CDR3 has 15 amino acids. V trimming: 1 base; J trimming: 2 bases; junction bases outside the gene matches: 4. In DNA, the CDR3 is TGTGCCAGCAGCTTAGGAGGGACTAAACAAGAGACCCAGTACTTC. It encodes CASSLGGTKQETQYF. The variable domain in full, completed from reference TRBV7-6 and TRBJ2-5, reads GAGVSQSPRYKVTKRGQDVALRCDPISGHVSLYWYRQALGQGPEFLTYFNYEAQQDKSGLPNDRFSAERPEGSISTLTIQRTEQRDSAMYRCASSLGGTKQETQYFGPGTRLLVL.

This clonotype was detected only a few times. Here the CDR3 reads CASSPTDRNYGYTF. The CDR3 region has the DNA TGTGCCAGCAGCCCAACGGACAGGAACTATGGCTACACCTTC. This chain connects TRBV7-3 to TRBJ1-2; 7 bases are a match to TRBD1. The CDR3 is made up of 14 amino acids. V lost 5 bases to trimming and J lost 2 bases; unmatched junction nucleotides: 5. Germline values: CDR1 SGHTA, CDR2 FQGTGA.

This clonotype is judged medium-sized. This chain uses TRBV12-3 or TRBV12-4 with TRBJ2-4; D not certain. This CDR3 spans 15 amino acids. The germline V and J ends were trimmed by 6 bases and 9 bases, with 21 bases remaining between them. The CDR3 here is CASSLYPPPAPIQYF. The DNA of the CDR3 is TGTGCCAGCAGCTTATATCCCCCCCCGGCCCCCATTCAGTACTTC.

This clonotype has only a few counts. This chain joins TRBV10-1 and TRBJ1-6; D is unresolved. CDR3 length: 12 residues. The germline gives CDR1 WNHNN, CDR2 SYGVQD (reference sequence). The germline V and J ends were trimmed by 3 bases and 7 bases, with 4 bases remaining between them. The CDR3 coding sequence is TGCGCCAGCAGTGAAACCAATTCACCCCTCCACTTT. Translated, it gives CASSETNSPLHF.

The sample holds a few counts of this clonotype. The CDR3 loop is CASSSRYTEAFF. DNA of the CDR3: TGTGCCAGCAGTTCCCGTTACACTGAAGCTTTCTTT. The chain is built from TRBV12-3 or TRBV12-4 and TRBJ1-1, with D unresolved. The CDR3 is 12 amino acids. Trimming removed 4 bases at V and 3 bases at J, with 6 bases between.

The chain links TRBV6-4 to TRBJ2-7; D ambiguous. Germline CDR1 reads MRHNA; CDR2 reads SNTAGT. The CDR3 consists of 14 residues. The V end lost 3 bases, the J end lost 5 bases, and 14 bases lay between the germline ends. The CDR3, as DNA: TGTGCCAGCAGTGAAAGCGCCCGATGGGACGAGCAGTACTTC. As protein: CASSESARWDEQYF.

This clonotype is judged medium-sized. The rearrangement links TRBV7-2 to TRBJ2-2; 12 nucleotides line up with TRBD2. With 10 bases clipped from V and 4 bases from J, the junction kept 7 bases outside the gene matches. This CDR3 has 15 amino acids. The germline CDR1 and CDR2 sequences are SGHTA and FQGNSA. For the CDR3, the DNA is TGTGCCACCATCCAGGGACTAGCGGGCACCGGGGAGCTGTTTTTT. This encodes CATIQGLAGTGELFF.

The V gene is TRBV30, the J gene TRBJ1-1; 10 bases match TRBD1. The V segment lost 5 bases and the J segment 1 base; nucleotides outside the gene matches: 10. The CDR3 consists of 16 residues. Germline CDR1 reads GTSNPN; CDR2 reads SVGIG (reference sequence). CDR3 bases: TGTGCCTGGTATGACAGGGGGCAAGCCTCGAACACTGAAGCTTTCTTT. Translated, it gives CAWYDRGQASNTEAFF. The entire variable domain, with the rest obtained from reference TRBV30 and TRBJ1-1, is as follows: SQTIHQWPATLVQPVGSPLSLECTVEGTSNPNLYWYRQAAGRGLQLLFYSVGIGQISSEVPQNLSASRPQDRQFILSSKKLLLSDSGFYLCAWYDRGQASNTEAFFGQGTRLTVV.

With regard to this clonotype: Compared with germline, one end of the junction differs, possibly owing to a read error. The chain is built from TRBV7-7 and TRBJ2-3; D gene uncertain. Looked up from germline, CDR1 is SSHAT and CDR2 is FNYEAQ (reference sequence). CDR3 length: 16 amino acids. This CDR3 reads CASSLGIDRLTDTQYF. The CDR3 DNA reads TGTGCTAGCAGCTTAGGGATAGACCGACTCACAGATACGCAGTATTTT.

This clonotype appeared a few times. The chain employs TRBV20-1 and TRBJ1-2, with TRBD1 matching 10 bases. This CDR3 spans 16 amino acids. Germline trimming cut 0 bases from V and 7 bases from J; bases unmatched to any gene: 11. Per the germline V gene, CDR1 is DFQATT and CDR2 is SNEGSKA (reference sequence). Here the CDR3 reads CSAREPTGGMFGGYTF. In nucleotides, the CDR3 is TGCAGTGCTAGAGAACCGACAGGGGGCATGTTCGGTGGCTACACCTTC.

This clonotype ranks as medium-sized. V gene TRBV12-3 or TRBV12-4 combines with J gene TRBJ2-3, with 9 nucleotides matching TRBD2. The CDR3 has 16 residues. V shed 0 bases, J shed 4 bases, and the junction held 5 bases outside the gene matches. In DNA, the CDR3 is TGTGCCAGCAGTTTAGCGCGGGGGGGCTCCGCAGATACGCAGTATTTT. Amino acids: CASSLARGGSADTQYF.

Relative to its sample, this clonotype is medium-sized. V is TRBV30 and J is TRBJ2-5; either TRBD1 or TRBD2 may fit D (6 bases each). V gave up 0 bases and J gave up 5 bases, with 16 bases separating them. The CDR3 is 15 amino acids. From germline, CDR1 is GTSNPN and CDR2 SVGIG (reference sequence). This chain's CDR3 is CAWSVGGAGWETQYF. CDR3 nucleotide sequence: TGTGCCTGGAGTGTGGGGGGCGCGGGGTGGGAGACCCAGTACTTC.

This clonotype was counted only a few times. The chain carries TRBV19 and TRBJ1-2; D is unresolved. The germline V and J ends were trimmed by 2 bases and 4 bases, with 11 bases remaining between them. Germline-derived CDR1 and CDR2 are LNHDA and SQIVND (reference sequence). The CDR3 runs to 14 residues. The CDR3 sequence: CASSIRAVFYGYTF. The CDR3 bases are TGTGCCAGTAGTATAAGAGCAGTTTTCTATGGCTACACCTTC.

This clonotype was seen a few times. V gene TRBV12-5 combines with J gene TRBJ2-3, with D maybe TRBD2 (6 bases). Germline CDR1 LGHNT, CDR2 FRNRAP. Trimming left V 7 bases short and J 3 bases short, with 14 bases between. This CDR3 is 14 amino acids long. Written as DNA, the CDR3 is TGTGCTAGTGTGCCAGGGACTGGGACAGATACGCAGTATTTT. This codes for CASVPGTGTDTQYF. Full variable domain (missing parts from reference TRBV12-5 and TRBJ2-3): DARVTQTPRHKVTEMGQEVTMRCQPILGHNTVFWYRQTMMQGLELLAYFRNRAPLDDSGMPKDRFSAEMPDATLATLKIQPSEPRDSAVYFCASVPGTGTDTQYFGPGTRLTVL.

Within the sample, this clonotype is medium-sized. This rearrangement joins TRBV6-1 to TRBJ2-7; D may match TRBD1 or TRBD2 (5 bases each). In germline, CDR1 is MNHNS, CDR2 SASEGT. The CDR3 has 14 residues. Between the trimmed V and J ends, which lost 6 bases and 6 bases, there was a span of 18 bases. The CDR3 reads CASRKAGDHGEQYF. DNA of the CDR3: TGTGCCAGCAGGAAAGCCGGGGACCACGGCGAGCAGTACTTC.

The chain joins TRBV3-1 to TRBJ1-1; 7 bases are a match to TRBD1. Trimming cost V 5 bases and J 7 bases; bases outside gene matches: 7. The CDR3 is 13 residues long. Germline-derived CDR1 and CDR2 are LGHDT and YNNKEL (reference sequence). CDR3 bases: TGTGCCAGCAGCTTCGACAGGGCTGGTGAAGCTTTCTTT. Its protein product is CASSFDRAGEAFF.

The genes are TRBV6-1 and TRBJ2-1, with D unresolved. The CDR3 is 12 residues long. Trimming left V 3 bases short and J 6 bases short, with 6 bases between. Per germline, CDR1 MNHNS and CDR2 SASEGT. CDR3: CASSDRSNEQFF. The CDR3 bases are TGTGCCAGCAGTGACAGGTCCAATGAGCAGTTCTTC.

This clonotype was counted only a few times. The V call is TRBV10-3, the J call TRBJ2-3, with 13 positions matching TRBD2. The CDR3 consists of 15 residues. The germline V gene has CDR1 ENHRY and CDR2 SYGVKD. V shed 10 bases and J 3 bases; nucleotides not matched to a gene: 7. DNA for the CDR3: TGTGCCACCAGACTAGCGGGGGGCATTACAGATACGCAGTATTTT. Translating it yields CATRLAGGITDTQYF.